This TCR beta chain was captured in a study of CD4 T cells in relation to SARS-CoV-2 and coronaviruses listed by TCRdb under 2021. About the full investigation: In the ViraFEST assay, PBMCs were cultured with antigen for around nine days, after which TCR beta CDR3s were sequenced to identify antigen-specific clonal expansions. Across all 12 patients in the convalescent cohort, the median age was roughly 40 years, with a range of 21 to 72 years. Among the roughly twelve convalescent patients, 8 males and 4 females were included, and two of the subjects were Hispanic. Using patient-derived lymphoblastoid cell lines, the shared crossreactive spike epitopes were mapped to their HLA restriction. The study assessed, at the TCR clonotype level, memory CD4+ T cell crossreactivity between SARS-CoV-2 and common cold coronavirus spike proteins. The Adaptive Biotechnologies TCR-sequencing kit was used for samples from a few pre-COVID donors and for the naive versus memory experiments, whereas the other data were Illumina-based. A different, Illumina-based TCR-beta assay was used to sequence expansion assays from other donors in the study.

A remark on this clone: No antigen is known for it. Base qualities are not recorded, but no much larger clone differs from it by a single base.

CEF-cultured naive and memory CD4+ T cell DNA received survey-level immunoSEQ TCR-beta sequencing. As for the authors' bioinformatics: During preprocessing, nonproductive sequences were discarded, as were any CDR3s that did not begin with C, did not end with F or W, or were shorter than 7 amino acids. Antigen-specific clonotypes were called with the MANAFEST web app on the basis of expansion relative to the reference and to other culture wells. A clone counted as positive if significantly expanded in 2 of 3 replicate wells versus the reference culture at FDR below 0.05. To be called positive, a clone also had to show significant expansion compared with every other tandem well and an odds ratio greater than 5. Cultured and uncultured naive and memory CD4+ repertoires were searched for previously identified spike- and CEF-reactive CDR3s. After three terminal residues were trimmed from each end, CDR3 homology was quantified as pairwise Levenshtein distance using the stringdist R package. TCRdb re-hosts the immuneACCESS table, in-frame sequences only. Its copies lack some clones; in the studies checked, an unresolved V gene accounts for under half of them, and the cause for the rest is not known. Clone size and V and J calls were adopted from that table, with D and trimming inferred from the DNA. This sample gives about 35,000 clones in total; 77% of them show up just once. Around 21% of the sample is held by the ten biggest clonotypes.

CDR1 LGHDT and CDR2 YNNKEL are derived from the germline V gene (reference sequence). The CDR3, cysteine through phenylalanine, is 19 amino acids long. The DNA shown is the 57-base CDR3, in frame from base 1. Germline trimming: 0 bases from V, 5 bases from J; junction bases outside gene matches: 9. To separate naive from memory CD4+ T cells, cryopreserved PBMCs first underwent CD4 enrichment and then EasySep naive CD4+ T cell enrichment. For around 11 days, about 9.8 x 10^4 sorted naive or memory CD4+ T cells were cultured together with CEF peptides and T cell-depleted PBMCs at a 1:1 ratio. Each peptide culture condition was generally run in triplicate replicate wells. PBMCs were isolated from leukapheresis product or whole blood by Ficoll-Paque PLUS gradient centrifugation. PBMCs were either used fresh in the expansion assay or cryopreserved at -140 degrees C. The QIAamp Micro DNA Kit was used to extract genomic DNA from the CD4+ T cells.

Broader findings and caveats from the paper: Naive versus memory sequencing indicated the assay detects memory recall responses rather than primary responses primed during culture. Compared with monoreactive clones, crossreactive clones had significantly weaker SARS-CoV-2-driven expansion, a result consistent with antigenic imprinting. Pre-pandemic and post-infection samples were not both contributed by any donor, so tracing of the source of pre-existing responses was limited. Memory CD4+ clonotypes crossrecognizing SARS-CoV-2 and at least one common cold coronavirus spike were found in roughly three fifths of donors. Because the crossreactivity analysis focused on spike protein, crossreactivity against other viral proteins was not assessed. Small numbers of patients and of tested TCRs limited the study.

Recombination connected TRBV3-1 (or the pseudogene TRBV3-2) to TRBJ2-3, and TRBD2 aligns with 15 junction nucleotides. The material sequenced was memory CD4+ T cells from PBMCs, cultured in vitro. What the cell subset or site label conveys for this sample: memory (non-naive) CD4+ T cells. This clonotype was obtained from an adult with COVID-19. The CDR3 amino acid sequence is: CASSQDPGLAGGSRDTQYF. The bases read TGTGCCAGCAGCCAAGATCCGGGACTAGCGGGGGGTTCTCGAGATACGCAGTATTTT.